Listed below are T cell receptor beta chains from one sample, sequenced in a study of PD-L1 blockade in urothelial cancer. Sequenced by immunoSEQ multiplex PCR; TCRdb stores in-frame clones only, minus some. The data hold approximately 47,000 clones, with roughly 80% observed a single time. Sample: PBMCs, taken around atezolizumab (anti-PD-L1) treatment. These receptors all come from a man aged 70 or older with urothelial cancer. CDR3s include the opening cysteine and the closing phenylalanine or tryptophan. The D gene is left open where the match is weak. Size is omitted from some rows. Given values are once, few, many or a class for expanded clones.

V gene,clone size,D gene,J gene,CDR3 DNA,CDR3 protein
TRBV28,-,TRBD2,TRBJ2-1,TGTGCCAGCAGTCTATGGCGGGAGGATCCTGAGCAGTTCTTC,CASSLWREDPEQFF
TRBV10-2,-,-,TRBJ2-3,TGCGCCAGTCGGAGGACCCAGGGCACAGATACGCAGTATTTT,CASRRTQGTDTQYF
TRBV18,-,-,TRBJ2-5,TGTGCCAGCTCACCGGCAGGGGAAGAGACCCAGTACTTC,CASSPAGEETQYF
TRBV9,-,TRBD2,TRBJ2-5,TGTGCCAGCAGCCTCTCGACTAGCGGGCGAGAGACCCAGTACTTC,CASSLSTSGRETQYF
TRBV18,-,-,TRBJ2-5,TGTGCCAGCTCCCGGGAGGAGACCCAGTACTTC,CASSREETQYF
TRBV7-2,once,-,TRBJ2-1,TGTGCCAGCAGCTTTGGCAGGCTCAATGAGCAGTTCTTC,CASSFGRLNEQFF
TRBV11-2,few,-,TRBJ2-4,TGTGCCAGTTTTCAGATAGCGGAAAACATTCAGTACTTC,CASFQIAENIQYF
TRBV6-5,-,-,TRBJ2-1,TGTGCCAGCAAGGCGGTTACGAGCGTCGGTGAGCAGTTCTTC,CASKAVTSVGEQFF
TRBV27,-,TRBD1,TRBJ2-7,TGTGCCAGCAGGTTGCAGGGGGCACTCTCCTACGAGCAGTACTTC,CASRLQGALSYEQYF
TRBV27,-,-,TRBJ2-1,TGTGCCAGCAGTTTATCTCAGGGGGGGCAGTTCTTC,CASSLSQGGQFF
TRBV28,-,-,TRBJ2-7,TGTGCCAGCAGTTCCCCCCGACAGAGCTACGAGCAGTACTTC,CASSSPRQSYEQYF
TRBV28,-,-,TRBJ2-2,TGTGCCAGCAGTCCCCCCGACACCGGGGAGCTGTTTTTT,CASSPPDTGELFF
TRBV5-6,-,-,TRBJ1-3,TGTGCCAGCAGCCAACAGGGTCTCTCTGGAAACACCATATATTTT,CASSQQGLSGNTIYF
TRBV28,once,TRBD2,TRBJ2-5,TGTGCCAGCAGTTTACCCTCTAGCGGGAGGACGACCCAGTACTTC,CASSLPSSGRTTQYF
TRBV27,-,-,TRBJ2-2,TGTGCCAGCAGTTTCTACACCGGGGAGCTGTTTTTT,CASSFYTGELFF
TRBV15,-,-,TRBJ1-2,TGTGCCACCCAAGACAGAAACTATGGCTACACCTTC,CATQDRNYGYTF
TRBV5-5,-,-,TRBJ2-1,TGTGCCAGCAGCTTGAGGGAGTCCTACAATGAGCAGTTCTTC,CASSLRESYNEQFF
TRBV18,-,-,TRBJ1-1,TGTGCCAGCTCCCTCACGTCGGGGGTTGACACTGAAGCTTTCTTT,CASSLTSGVDTEAFF
TRBV28,-,TRBD1,TRBJ1-2,TGTGCCGGAGGGGACAGGGCGGGTGGCTACACCTTC,CAGGDRAGGYTF
TRBV5-1,-,-,TRBJ1-4,TGCGCCAGCAGCGCGAATAGTAATGAAAAACTGTTTTTT,CASSANSNEKLFF
TRBV6-6,-,TRBD1,TRBJ1-1,TGTGCCAGCAGCCCCGGGACAGTGAACACTGAAGCTTTCTTT,CASSPGTVNTEAFF
TRBV7-2,-,TRBD2,TRBJ2-1,TGTGCCAGCAGCCCCCCTCTAGCGGGAGTAGGCAATGAGCAGTTCTTC,CASSPPLAGVGNEQFF
TRBV6-5,-,TRBD1,TRBJ1-3,TGTGCCAGCAGCCGGACAGGGGGAAACACCATATATTTT,CASSRTGGNTIYF
TRBV5-1,-,-,TRBJ1-1,TGCGCCAGCAGCATGGGGGCACTGAACACTGAAGCTTTCTTT,CASSMGALNTEAFF
TRBV28,-,TRBD2,TRBJ2-5,TGTGCCAGCAGTCCCTGGGCTAGCGGAAATAACCAAGAGACCCAGTACTTC,CASSPWASGNNQETQYF
TRBV5-4,-,-,TRBJ1-5,TGTGCCAGCAGCTTGTTTGGCGGGGGTCAGCCCCAGCATTTT,CASSLFGGGQPQHF
TRBV5-4,-,TRBD2,TRBJ2-5,TGTGCCAGCAGCTTGGCGCTAGCGGGAGGGGAGACCCAGTACTTC,CASSLALAGGETQYF
TRBV5-1,once,-,TRBJ2-3,TGCGCCTGCTTTCGAACAGGGGGGGAAGATACGCAGTATTTT,CACFRTGGEDTQYF
TRBV28,-,-,TRBJ1-4,TGTGCCAGCAGTTTATCTGAGGAAAAACTGTTTTTT,CASSLSEEKLFF
TRBV2,-,TRBD2,TRBJ2-2,TGTGCCAGCAGGAGTGGTCTAGCGGCGAACACCGGGGAGCTGTTTTTT,CASRSGLAANTGELFF
TRBV7-8,-,-,TRBJ2-4,TGTGCCAGCAGCTCCCCCGACAGACTGGCCAAAAACATTCAGTACTTC,CASSSPDRLAKNIQYF
TRBV27,-,-,TRBJ1-2,TGTGCCAGCAGTTTACACCAAACCACCGGGAACTATGGCTACACCTTC,CASSLHQTTGNYGYTF
TRBV7-8,-,-,TRBJ1-5,TGTGCCAGCAGCTTAGACAGAAACAGCAATCAGCCCCAGCATTTT,CASSLDRNSNQPQHF
TRBV11-3,-,-,TRBJ2-5,TGTGCCAGCAGCTTAGGAGCCCAAGAGACCCAGTACTTC,CASSLGAQETQYF
TRBV20-1,-,-,TRBJ1-2,TGCAGTGGGCCGTATGGCTACACCTTC,CSGPYGYTF
TRBV19,-,-,TRBJ2-5,TGTGCCAGTAGAAGAGGATTACAAGAGACCCAGTACTTC,CASRRGLQETQYF
TRBV6-1,-,-,TRBJ2-1,TGTGCCAGCACTGATCAGGGCAGTCCGTACAATGAGCAGTTCTTC,CASTDQGSPYNEQFF
TRBV28,-,TRBD1,TRBJ2-3,TGTGCCAGCAGGCCCAAGAGGACAGGGGCGAACACAGATACGCAGTATTTT,CASRPKRTGANTDTQYF
TRBV5-4,-,-,TRBJ1-5,TGTGCCAGCAGCTTGGATGGGGGGGATCAGCCCCAGCATTTT,CASSLDGGDQPQHF
TRBV6-4,-,TRBD1,TRBJ2-1,TGTGCCAGCAGTGACGGGACAGGGTTGGCCTACAATGAGCAGTTCTTC,CASSDGTGLAYNEQFF
TRBV5-1,few,-,TRBJ2-5,TGCGCCAGCAGCTTGCAAGTGGCAACTAGTCAAGAGACCCAGTACTTC,CASSLQVATSQETQYF
TRBV7-9,-,TRBD2,TRBJ2-2,TGTGCCAGCAGCCTAGCGGGAGCCCACACCGGGGAGCTGTTTTTT,CASSLAGAHTGELFF
TRBV5-1,-,-,TRBJ1-1,TGCGCCAGCAGCGGGGACACGAACACTGAAGCTTTCTTT,CASSGDTNTEAFF
TRBV2,-,TRBD2,TRBJ2-7,TGTGCCAGCAGAAGGGGACTAGCGGAGACCTACGAGCAGTACTTC,CASRRGLAETYEQYF
TRBV5-1,-,TRBD1,TRBJ2-4,TGCGCCAGCAGCTCGGGACAGGAAAACATTCAGTACTTC,CASSSGQENIQYF
TRBV11-2,-,TRBD2,TRBJ2-3,TGTGCCAGCAGCTTACGAACTTTGGGCGGGAGAGGGAGCACAGATACGCAGTATTTT,CASSLRTLGGRGSTDTQYF
TRBV28,-,TRBD2,TRBJ2-2,TGTGCCAGCAGAATACCGGGACTAGCCACCGGGGAGCTGTTTTTT,CASRIPGLATGELFF
TRBV5-5,once,-,TRBJ1-5,TGTGCCAGCAGCTTGCAGAACAATCAGCCCCAGCATTTT,CASSLQNNQPQHF